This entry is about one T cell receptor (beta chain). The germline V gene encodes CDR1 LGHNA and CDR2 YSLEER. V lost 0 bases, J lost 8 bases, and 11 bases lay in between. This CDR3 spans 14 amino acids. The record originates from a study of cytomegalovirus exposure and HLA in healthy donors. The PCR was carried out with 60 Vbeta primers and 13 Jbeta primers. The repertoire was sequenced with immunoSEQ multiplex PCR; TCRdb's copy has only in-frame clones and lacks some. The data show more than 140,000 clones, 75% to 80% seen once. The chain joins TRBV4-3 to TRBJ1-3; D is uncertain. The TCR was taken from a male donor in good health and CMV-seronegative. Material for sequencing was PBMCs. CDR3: CASSQDDFSDTIYF. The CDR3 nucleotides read TGCGCCAGCAGCCAAGACGACTTCTCGGACACCATATATTTT.